The rows below give T cell receptor beta chains drawn from one sample of a study of T cells in Graves' hyperthyroidism and ophthalmopathy. TCRdb re-called the multiplex PCR reads with MiXCR, one entry per CDR3 protein. The sample yields roughly 280,000 distinct CDR3 sequences, 15% to 20% seen once. Sample: blood. The receptors derive from a woman aged 55-70 years with Graves' ophthalmopathy. Both conserved end residues are part of each CDR3. The order of the fields is clone size, J gene, V gene, D gene, CDR3 DNA, CDR3 protein. D genes are given only for firm matches. Only some rows state a clone size, as once, few, many or a class for expanded clones.

clone_size: many; j_call: TRBJ2-7; v_call: TRBV12-3/TRBV12-4; d_call: TRBD1; cdr3_nt: TGTGCCAGCAGTTTGGCAGGGGGCTCGGCTGAGCAGTACTTC; cdr3_aa: CASSLAGGSAEQYF
clone_size: once; j_call: TRBJ2-5; v_call: TRBV20-1; d_call: NA; cdr3_nt: TGCAGTACCTATATACGGGAGTCGGAGACCCAGTACTTC; cdr3_aa: CSTYIRESETQYF
clone_size: many; j_call: TRBJ2-2; v_call: TRBV7-6; d_call: NA; cdr3_nt: TGTGCCAGCAGCGCCCCTACGAACACCGGGGAGCTGTTTTTT; cdr3_aa: CASSAPTNTGELFF
clone_size: many; j_call: TRBJ1-5; v_call: TRBV20-1; d_call: TRBD1; cdr3_nt: TGCAGTGCTGGGACAGGGGGCGATCAGCCCCAGCATTTT; cdr3_aa: CSAGTGGDQPQHF
clone_size: many; j_call: TRBJ2-3; v_call: TRBV11-2; d_call: TRBD2; cdr3_nt: TGTGCCAGCAGCCCGGAAAAGGGACTAGCGGGAGACACAGATACGCAGTATTTT; cdr3_aa: CASSPEKGLAGDTDTQYF
clone_size: few; j_call: TRBJ2-1; v_call: TRBV29-1; d_call: NA; cdr3_nt: TGCAGCGTTGCCGCCATAGCAGGGGGAGGATATGAGCAGTTCTTC; cdr3_aa: CSVAAIAGGGYEQFF
clone_size: few; j_call: TRBJ1-1; v_call: TRBV10-3; d_call: NA; cdr3_nt: TGTGCCATCAGTCGACAGGAGACCCCGAACACTGAAGCTTTCTTT; cdr3_aa: CAISRQETPNTEAFF
clone_size: many; j_call: TRBJ1-2; v_call: TRBV27; d_call: NA; cdr3_nt: TGTGCCACCGCGAATAGTGGGAATTGGGATGGCTACACCTTC; cdr3_aa: CATANSGNWDGYTF
clone_size: NA; j_call: TRBJ1-4; v_call: TRBV7-6; d_call: NA; cdr3_nt: TGTGCCAGCAGCTTAGGTTGGACAGATTCAACTAATGAAAAACTGTTTTTT; cdr3_aa: CASSLGWTDSTNEKLFF
clone_size: many; j_call: TRBJ1-1; v_call: TRBV6-1; d_call: TRBD1; cdr3_nt: TGTGCCAGCACCGGGACAGGAGGAGCTGAAGCTTTCTTT; cdr3_aa: CASTGTGGAEAFF
clone_size: many; j_call: TRBJ2-1; v_call: TRBV7-9; d_call: NA; cdr3_nt: TGTGCCAGCAGCTTAGCTATCCTAGGGCAGGGGACTTACAATGAGCAGTTCTTC; cdr3_aa: CASSLAILGQGTYNEQFF
clone_size: many; j_call: TRBJ2-3; v_call: TRBV7-9; d_call: TRBD1; cdr3_nt: TGTGCCAGCAGCAGAGGGACAGCCGATACGCAGTATTTT; cdr3_aa: CASSRGTADTQYF
clone_size: many; j_call: TRBJ1-5; v_call: TRBV10-3; d_call: NA; cdr3_nt: TGTGCCATCACCCCGTTCCTCAATCAGCCCCAGCATTTT; cdr3_aa: CAITPFLNQPQHF
clone_size: NA; j_call: TRBJ2-7; v_call: TRBV7-2; d_call: TRBD2; cdr3_nt: TGTGCCAGCAGCTCTCGGGGAGGGACGGGGTACGAGCAGTACTTC; cdr3_aa: CASSSRGGTGYEQYF
clone_size: many; j_call: TRBJ1-4; v_call: TRBV30; d_call: TRBD1; cdr3_nt: TGTGCCTGGGGACGACAGGGTGAACGGGAAAAACTGTTTTTT; cdr3_aa: CAWGRQGEREKLFF
clone_size: many; j_call: TRBJ1-3; v_call: TRBV4-3; d_call: TRBD1; cdr3_nt: TGCGCCAGCAGCCAACAGGGGGCTAACTCTGGAAACACCATATATTTT; cdr3_aa: CASSQQGANSGNTIYF
clone_size: NA; j_call: TRBJ2-7; v_call: TRBV5-4; d_call: NA; cdr3_nt: TGTGCCAGCAGCTTGGGAATGGGGGCGAGGCGGTCGGTCTACGAGCAGTACTTC; cdr3_aa: CASSLGMGARRSVYEQYF
clone_size: many; j_call: TRBJ2-3; v_call: TRBV7-2; d_call: TRBD2; cdr3_nt: TGTGCCAGCAGCTTAAGCGGAGCGGGAGGCACAGATACGCAGTATTTT; cdr3_aa: CASSLSGAGGTDTQYF
clone_size: few; j_call: TRBJ2-2; v_call: TRBV7-8; d_call: TRBD2; cdr3_nt: TGTGCCAGCAGCTCGAAAGGGACTAGCGGGAGGGCCACCGGGGAGCTGTTTTTT; cdr3_aa: CASSSKGTSGRATGELFF
clone_size: few; j_call: TRBJ2-5; v_call: TRBV10-3; d_call: TRBD2; cdr3_nt: TGTGCCATCAGCCCGTCTAGCGGGGGACAATACTTC; cdr3_aa: CAISPSSGGQYF
clone_size: NA; j_call: TRBJ2-3; v_call: TRBV7-2; d_call: NA; cdr3_nt: TGTGCCAGCAGCTTTGGGGGCGGAGATACGCAGTATTTT; cdr3_aa: CASSFGGGDTQYF
clone_size: many; j_call: TRBJ2-7; v_call: TRBV18; d_call: NA; cdr3_nt: TGTGCCAGCTCACCGACCGCCTACGAGCAGTACTTC; cdr3_aa: CASSPTAYEQYF
clone_size: NA; j_call: TRBJ1-1; v_call: TRBV29-1; d_call: NA; cdr3_nt: TGCAGCGTTCTATCCGCCCGGGGGACTGAAGCTTTCTTT; cdr3_aa: CSVLSARGTEAFF
clone_size: many; j_call: TRBJ2-1; v_call: TRBV15; d_call: NA; cdr3_nt: TGTGCCACCAGCAGAGATCCGGGCCTAGTGCGCAATGAGCAGTTCTTC; cdr3_aa: CATSRDPGLVRNEQFF
clone_size: few; j_call: TRBJ2-6; v_call: TRBV5-1; d_call: TRBD2; cdr3_nt: TGCGCCAGCAGCTTGCGGGGACTACTCTACCAGGGGGCCAACGTCCTGACTTTC; cdr3_aa: CASSLRGLLYQGANVLTF
clone_size: few; j_call: TRBJ1-2; v_call: TRBV9; d_call: TRBD1; cdr3_nt: TGTGCCAGCAGCTTCTCGACAGGGTATGGCTATGGCTACACCTTC; cdr3_aa: CASSFSTGYGYGYTF
clone_size: NA; j_call: TRBJ2-3; v_call: TRBV27; d_call: TRBD2; cdr3_nt: TGTGCCAGCAGTTTAGTGCGGGGGAGCACAGATACGCAGTATTTT; cdr3_aa: CASSLVRGSTDTQYF
clone_size: many; j_call: TRBJ2-7; v_call: TRBV5-1; d_call: TRBD2; cdr3_nt: TGCGCCAGCAGCTTGTTAGCGGGAGAGGGCTACGAGCAGTACTTC; cdr3_aa: CASSLLAGEGYEQYF
clone_size: few; j_call: TRBJ2-5; v_call: TRBV18; d_call: TRBD1; cdr3_nt: TGTGCCCGCTCACCCAGAGACAGGGGTGAGACCCAGTACTTC; cdr3_aa: CARSPRDRGETQYF